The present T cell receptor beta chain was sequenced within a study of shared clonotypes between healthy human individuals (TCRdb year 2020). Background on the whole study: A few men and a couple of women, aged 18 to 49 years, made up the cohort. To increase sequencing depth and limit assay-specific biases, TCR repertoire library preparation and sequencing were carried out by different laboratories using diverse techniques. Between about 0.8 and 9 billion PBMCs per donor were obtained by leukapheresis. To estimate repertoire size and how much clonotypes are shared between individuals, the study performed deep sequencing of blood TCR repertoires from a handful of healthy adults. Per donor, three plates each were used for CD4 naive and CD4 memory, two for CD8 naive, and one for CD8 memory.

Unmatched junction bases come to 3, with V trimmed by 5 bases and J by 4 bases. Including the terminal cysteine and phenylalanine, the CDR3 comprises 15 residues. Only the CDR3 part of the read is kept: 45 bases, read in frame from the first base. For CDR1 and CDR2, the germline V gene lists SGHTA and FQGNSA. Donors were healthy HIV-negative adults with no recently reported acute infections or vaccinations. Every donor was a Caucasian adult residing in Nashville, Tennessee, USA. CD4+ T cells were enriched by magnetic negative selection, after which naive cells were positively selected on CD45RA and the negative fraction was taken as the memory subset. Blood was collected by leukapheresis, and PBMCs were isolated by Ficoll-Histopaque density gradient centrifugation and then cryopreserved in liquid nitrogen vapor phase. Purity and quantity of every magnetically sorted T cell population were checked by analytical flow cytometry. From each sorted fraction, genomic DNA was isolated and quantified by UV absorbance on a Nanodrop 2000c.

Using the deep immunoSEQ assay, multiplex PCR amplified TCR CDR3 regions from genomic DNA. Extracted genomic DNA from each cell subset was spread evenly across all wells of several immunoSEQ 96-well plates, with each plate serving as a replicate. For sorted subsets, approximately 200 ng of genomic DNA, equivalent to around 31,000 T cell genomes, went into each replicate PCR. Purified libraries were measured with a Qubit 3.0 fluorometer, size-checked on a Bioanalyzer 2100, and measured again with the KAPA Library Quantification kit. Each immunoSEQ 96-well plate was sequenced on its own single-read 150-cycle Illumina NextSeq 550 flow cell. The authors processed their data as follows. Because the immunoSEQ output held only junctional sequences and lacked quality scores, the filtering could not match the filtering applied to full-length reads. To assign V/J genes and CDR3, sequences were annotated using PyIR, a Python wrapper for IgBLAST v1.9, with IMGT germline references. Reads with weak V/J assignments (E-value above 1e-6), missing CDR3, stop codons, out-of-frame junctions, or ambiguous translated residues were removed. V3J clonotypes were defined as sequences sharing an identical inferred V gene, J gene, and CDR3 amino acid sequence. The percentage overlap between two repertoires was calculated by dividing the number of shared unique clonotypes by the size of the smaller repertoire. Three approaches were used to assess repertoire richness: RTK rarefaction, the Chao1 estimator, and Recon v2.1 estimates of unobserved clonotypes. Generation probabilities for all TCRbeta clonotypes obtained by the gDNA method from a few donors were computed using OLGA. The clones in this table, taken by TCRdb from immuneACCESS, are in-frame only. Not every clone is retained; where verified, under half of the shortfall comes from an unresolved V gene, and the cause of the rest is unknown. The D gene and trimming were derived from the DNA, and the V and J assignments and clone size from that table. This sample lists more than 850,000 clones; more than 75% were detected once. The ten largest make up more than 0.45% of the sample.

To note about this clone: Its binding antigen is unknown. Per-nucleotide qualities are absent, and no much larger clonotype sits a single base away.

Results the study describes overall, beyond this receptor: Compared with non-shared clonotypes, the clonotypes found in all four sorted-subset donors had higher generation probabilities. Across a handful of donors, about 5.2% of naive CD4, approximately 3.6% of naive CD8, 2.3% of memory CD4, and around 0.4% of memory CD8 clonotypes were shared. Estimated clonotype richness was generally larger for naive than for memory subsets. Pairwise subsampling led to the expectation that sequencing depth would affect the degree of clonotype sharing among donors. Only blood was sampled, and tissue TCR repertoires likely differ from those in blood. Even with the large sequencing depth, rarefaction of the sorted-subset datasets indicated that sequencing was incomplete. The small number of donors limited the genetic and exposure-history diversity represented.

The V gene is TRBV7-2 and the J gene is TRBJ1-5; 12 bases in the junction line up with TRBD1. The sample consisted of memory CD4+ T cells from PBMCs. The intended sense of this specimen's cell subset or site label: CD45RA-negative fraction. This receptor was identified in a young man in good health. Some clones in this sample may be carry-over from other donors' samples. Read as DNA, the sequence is TGTGCCAGCAGCAGGGACAGGGGGCCGAATCAGCCCCAGCATTTT. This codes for CASSRDRGPNQPQHF.